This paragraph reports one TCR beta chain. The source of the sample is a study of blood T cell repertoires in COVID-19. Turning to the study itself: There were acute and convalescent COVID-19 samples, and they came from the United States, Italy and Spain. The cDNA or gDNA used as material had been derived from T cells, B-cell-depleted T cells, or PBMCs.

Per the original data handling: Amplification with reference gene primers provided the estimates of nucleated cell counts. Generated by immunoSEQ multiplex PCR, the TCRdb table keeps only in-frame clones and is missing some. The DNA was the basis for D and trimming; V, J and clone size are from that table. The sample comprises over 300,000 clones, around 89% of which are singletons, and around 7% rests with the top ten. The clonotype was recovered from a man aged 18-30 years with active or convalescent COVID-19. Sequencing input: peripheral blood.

The CDR3 region is CASSLVGGVGNALNTEAFF. CDR3 nucleotide sequence: TGTGCCAGCAGTTTGGTAGGGGGTGTTGGTAATGCCCTAAACACTGAAGCTTTCTTT. This chain uses TRBV28 with TRBJ1-1; the D gene is possibly TRBD1 (6 bases). V was pared by 3 bases and J by 2 bases, with 25 bases between. Germline values: CDR1 MDHEN, CDR2 SYDVKM. The CDR3 is made up of 19 amino acids.